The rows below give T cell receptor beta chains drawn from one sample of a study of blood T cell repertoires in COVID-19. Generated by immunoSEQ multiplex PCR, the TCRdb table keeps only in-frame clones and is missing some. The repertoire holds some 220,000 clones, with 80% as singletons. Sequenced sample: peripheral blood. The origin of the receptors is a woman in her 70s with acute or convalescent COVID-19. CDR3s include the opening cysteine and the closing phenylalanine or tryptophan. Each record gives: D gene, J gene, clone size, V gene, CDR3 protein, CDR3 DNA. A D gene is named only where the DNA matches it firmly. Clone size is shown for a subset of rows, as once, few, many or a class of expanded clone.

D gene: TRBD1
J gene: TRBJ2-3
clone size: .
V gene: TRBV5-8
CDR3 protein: CASSLMDRASTDTQYF
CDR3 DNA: TGTGCCAGCAGCTTGATGGACAGGGCAAGCACAGATACGCAGTATTTT

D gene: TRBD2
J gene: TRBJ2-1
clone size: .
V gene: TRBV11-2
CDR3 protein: CASSLEPTSGAYNEQFF
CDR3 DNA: TGTGCCAGCAGCTTGGAACCCACTAGCGGGGCTTACAATGAGCAGTTCTTC

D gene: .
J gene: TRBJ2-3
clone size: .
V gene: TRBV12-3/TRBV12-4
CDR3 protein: CASSGELLKKQYF
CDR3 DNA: TGTGCCAGCAGTGGGGAGCTCCTTAAGAAGCAGTATTTT

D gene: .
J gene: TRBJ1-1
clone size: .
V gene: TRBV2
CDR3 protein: CASSREQNTEAFF
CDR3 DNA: TGTGCCAGCAGTCGCGAGCAGAACACTGAAGCTTTCTTT

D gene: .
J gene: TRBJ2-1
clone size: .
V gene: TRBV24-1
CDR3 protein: CATCGWVGGGPYNEQFF
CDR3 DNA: TGTGCCACCTGTGGGTGGGTGGGTGGAGGTCCCTACAATGAGCAGTTCTTC

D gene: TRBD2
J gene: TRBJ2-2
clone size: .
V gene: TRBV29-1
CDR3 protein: CSAKGLAANTGELFF
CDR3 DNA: TGCAGCGCCAAGGGACTAGCGGCCAACACCGGGGAGCTGTTTTTT

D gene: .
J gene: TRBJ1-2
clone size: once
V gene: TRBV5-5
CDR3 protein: CASSINSNYGYTF
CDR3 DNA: TGTGCCAGCAGCATCAACAGCAACTATGGCTACACCTTC

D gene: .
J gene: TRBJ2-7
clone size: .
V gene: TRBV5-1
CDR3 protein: CASSGGPGTDYEQYF
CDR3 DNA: TGCGCCAGCAGCGGAGGGCCCGGGACAGACTACGAGCAGTACTTC

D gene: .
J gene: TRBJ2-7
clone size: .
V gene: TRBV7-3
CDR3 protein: CASSLMRDSYEQYF
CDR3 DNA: TGTGCCAGCAGCTTAATGCGGGATTCCTACGAGCAGTACTTC

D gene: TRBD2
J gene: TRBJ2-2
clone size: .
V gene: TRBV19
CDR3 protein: CASAIAGDYTGELFF
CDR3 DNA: TGTGCCAGCGCGATAGCGGGGGACTACACCGGGGAGCTGTTTTTT

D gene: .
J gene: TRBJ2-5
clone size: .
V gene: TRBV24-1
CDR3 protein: CATSDWTRAETQYF
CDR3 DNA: TGTGCCACCAGTGATTGGACTCGAGCAGAGACCCAGTACTTC

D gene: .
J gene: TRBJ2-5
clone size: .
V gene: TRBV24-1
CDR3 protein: CATSDSGVKKETQYF
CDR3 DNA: TGTGCCACCAGTGATTCGGGGGTAAAAAAAGAGACCCAGTACTTC

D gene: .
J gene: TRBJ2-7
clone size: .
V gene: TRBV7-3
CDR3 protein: CASSLETGSYEQYF
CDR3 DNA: TGTGCCAGCAGCCTTGAGACAGGTTCCTACGAGCAGTACTTC

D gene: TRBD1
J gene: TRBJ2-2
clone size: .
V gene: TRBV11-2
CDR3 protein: CASSPDRAGGELFF
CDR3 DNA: TGTGCCAGCAGCCCGGACAGGGCTGGCGGGGAGCTGTTTTTT

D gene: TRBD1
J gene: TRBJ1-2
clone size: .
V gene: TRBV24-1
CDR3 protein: CATSDGRAGGRNGYTF
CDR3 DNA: TGTGCCACCAGTGATGGGAGAGCAGGGGGCCGCAATGGCTACACCTTC

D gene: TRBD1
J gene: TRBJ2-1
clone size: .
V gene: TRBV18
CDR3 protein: CASSPGQGAHEQFF
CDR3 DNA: TGTGCCAGCTCACCAGGGCAGGGGGCCCATGAGCAGTTCTTC

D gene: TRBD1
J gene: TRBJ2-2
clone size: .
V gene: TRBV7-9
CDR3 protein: CASSSGDRANTGELFF
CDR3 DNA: TGTGCCAGCAGCTCGGGGGACAGGGCTAACACCGGGGAGCTGTTTTTT

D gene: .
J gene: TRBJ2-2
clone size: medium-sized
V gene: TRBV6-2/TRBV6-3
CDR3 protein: CASSLERLFTGELFF
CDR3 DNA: TGTGCCAGCAGCCTGGAAAGACTCTTCACCGGGGAGCTGTTTTTT

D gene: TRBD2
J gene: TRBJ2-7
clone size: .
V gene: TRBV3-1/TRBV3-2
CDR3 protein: CASSQGAGVGEQYF
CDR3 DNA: TGTGCCAGCAGCCAAGGAGCGGGGGTAGGCGAGCAGTACTTC

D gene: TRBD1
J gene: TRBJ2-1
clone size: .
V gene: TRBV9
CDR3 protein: CASSNGQAYNEQFF
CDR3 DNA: TGTGCCAGCAGCAACGGACAGGCCTACAATGAGCAGTTCTTC

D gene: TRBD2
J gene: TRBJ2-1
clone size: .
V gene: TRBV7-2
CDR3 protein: CASSPLPSGRDNEQFF
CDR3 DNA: TGTGCCAGCAGCCCTCTGCCTAGCGGGCGGGACAATGAGCAGTTCTTC

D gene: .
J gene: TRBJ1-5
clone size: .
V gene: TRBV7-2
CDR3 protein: CASRTPGHSQPQHF
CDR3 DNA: TGTGCCAGCAGAACTCCGGGACACTCTCAGCCCCAGCATTTT

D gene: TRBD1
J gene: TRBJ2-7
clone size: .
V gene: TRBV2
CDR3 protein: CASRSDRVVYEQYF
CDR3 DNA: TGTGCCAGCCGATCGGACAGGGTCGTCTACGAGCAGTACTTC

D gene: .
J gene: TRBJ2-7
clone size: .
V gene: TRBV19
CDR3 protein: CASFGDIPSYEQYF
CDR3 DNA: TGTGCCAGTTTTGGGGACATTCCCTCCTACGAGCAGTACTTC

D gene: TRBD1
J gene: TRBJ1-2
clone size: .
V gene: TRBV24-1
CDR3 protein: CATSDTGTGYTF
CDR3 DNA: TGTGCCACCAGTGATACCGGGACAGGATACACCTTC

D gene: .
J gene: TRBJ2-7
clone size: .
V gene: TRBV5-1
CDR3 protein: CASSPGQLYEQYF
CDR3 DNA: TGCGCCAGCAGCCCGGGACAACTCTACGAGCAGTACTTC

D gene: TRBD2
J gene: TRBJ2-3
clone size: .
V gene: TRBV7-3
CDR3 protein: CASSSGTSGGDTQYF
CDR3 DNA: TGTGCCAGCAGCTCCGGGACTAGCGGGGGGGATACGCAGTATTTT

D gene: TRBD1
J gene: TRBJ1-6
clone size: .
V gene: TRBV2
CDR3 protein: CASREDRPYNSPLHF
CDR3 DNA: TGTGCCAGCAGGGAGGACAGGCCCTATAATTCACCCCTCCACTTT

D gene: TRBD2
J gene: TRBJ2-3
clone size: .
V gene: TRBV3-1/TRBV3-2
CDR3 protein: CASSQWRGGTDTQYF
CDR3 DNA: TGTGCCAGCAGCCAATGGCGGGGGGGCACAGATACGCAGTATTTT

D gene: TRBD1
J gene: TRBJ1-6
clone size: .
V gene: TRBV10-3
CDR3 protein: CAIRKGGTENSPLHF
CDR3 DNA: TGTGCCATCAGGAAGGGCGGGACAGAGAATTCACCCCTCCACTTT

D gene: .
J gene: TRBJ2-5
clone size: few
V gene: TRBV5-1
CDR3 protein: CASSLGGRQETQYF
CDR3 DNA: TGCGCCAGCAGCTTGGGAGGGCGCCAAGAGACCCAGTACTTC

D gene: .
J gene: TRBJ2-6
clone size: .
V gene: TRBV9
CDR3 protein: CASSVAGRGSGANVLTF
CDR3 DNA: TGTGCCAGCAGCGTAGCTGGAAGGGGCTCTGGGGCCAACGTCCTGACTTTC

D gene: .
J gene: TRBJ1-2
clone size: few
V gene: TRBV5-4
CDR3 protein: CASSLDGAYGYTF
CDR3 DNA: TGTGCCAGCAGCTTGGATGGGGCATATGGCTACACCTTC

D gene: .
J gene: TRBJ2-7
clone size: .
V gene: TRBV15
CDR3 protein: CATSRDTRGAYGEQYF
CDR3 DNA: TGTGCCACCAGCAGAGATACTCGGGGGGCTTACGGCGAGCAGTACTTC

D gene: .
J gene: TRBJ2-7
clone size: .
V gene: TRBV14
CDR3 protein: CASSNSYEQYF
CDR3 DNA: TGTGCCAGCAGCAACAGCTACGAGCAGTACTTC

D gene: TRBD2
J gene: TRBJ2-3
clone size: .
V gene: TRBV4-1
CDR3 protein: CASSQLGLAGGPDTQYF
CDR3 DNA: TGCGCCAGCAGCCAATTGGGACTAGCGGGGGGGCCGGATACGCAGTATTTT

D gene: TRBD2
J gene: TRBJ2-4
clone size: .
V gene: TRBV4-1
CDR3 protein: CASSQEGGNIQYF
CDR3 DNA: TGCGCCAGCAGCCAAGAGGGGGGGAACATTCAGTACTTC

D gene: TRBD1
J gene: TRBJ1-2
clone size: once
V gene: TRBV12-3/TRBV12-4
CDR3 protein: CASSRQGVYGYTF
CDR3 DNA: TGTGCCAGCAGCAGACAGGGCGTCTATGGCTACACCTTC

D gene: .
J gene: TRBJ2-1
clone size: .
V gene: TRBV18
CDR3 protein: CASSPPGGGSYNEQFF
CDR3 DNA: TGTGCCAGCTCACCACCGGGCGGAGGCTCCTACAATGAGCAGTTCTTC

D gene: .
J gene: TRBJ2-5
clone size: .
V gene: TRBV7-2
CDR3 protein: CASSLGGRGHLTQYF
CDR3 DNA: TGTGCCAGCAGCTTAGGGGGTCGAGGGCATTTAACCCAGTACTTC

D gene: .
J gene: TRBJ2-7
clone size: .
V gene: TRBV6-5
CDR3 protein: CASGRLRGEQYF
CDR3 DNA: TGTGCCAGTGGAAGGTTAAGAGGCGAGCAGTACTTC

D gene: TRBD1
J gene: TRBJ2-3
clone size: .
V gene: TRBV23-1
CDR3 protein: CASTLRQGLTDTQYF
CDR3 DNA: TGCGCCAGCACCCTAAGACAGGGGCTCACAGATACGCAGTATTTT

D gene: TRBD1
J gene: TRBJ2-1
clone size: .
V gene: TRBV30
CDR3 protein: CAWSRDSKPYNEQFF
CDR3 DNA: TGTGCCTGGAGTCGGGACAGTAAACCCTACAATGAGCAGTTCTTC

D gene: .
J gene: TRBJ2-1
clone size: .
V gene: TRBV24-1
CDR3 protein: CATSETGNEQFF
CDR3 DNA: TGTGCCACCAGTGAGACGGGCAATGAGCAGTTCTTC

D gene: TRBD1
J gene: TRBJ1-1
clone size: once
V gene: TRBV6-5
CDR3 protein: CASSPPGQVEAFF
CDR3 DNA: TGTGCCAGCAGTCCCCCCGGACAGGTCGAGGCTTTCTTT